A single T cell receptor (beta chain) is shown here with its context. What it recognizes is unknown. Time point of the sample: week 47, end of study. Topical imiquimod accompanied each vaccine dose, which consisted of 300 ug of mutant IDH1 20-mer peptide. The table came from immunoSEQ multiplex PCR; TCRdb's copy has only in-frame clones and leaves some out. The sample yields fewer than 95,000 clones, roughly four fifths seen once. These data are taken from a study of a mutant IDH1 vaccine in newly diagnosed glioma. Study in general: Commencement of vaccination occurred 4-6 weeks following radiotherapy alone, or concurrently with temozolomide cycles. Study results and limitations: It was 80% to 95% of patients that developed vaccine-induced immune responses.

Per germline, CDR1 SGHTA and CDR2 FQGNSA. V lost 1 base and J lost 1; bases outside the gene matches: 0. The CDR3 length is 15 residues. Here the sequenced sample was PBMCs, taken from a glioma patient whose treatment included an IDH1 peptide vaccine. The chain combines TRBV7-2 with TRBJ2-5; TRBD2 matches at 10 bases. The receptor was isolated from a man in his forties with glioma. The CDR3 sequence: CASSLVAGGQETQYF. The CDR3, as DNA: TGTGCCAGCAGCTTAGTAGCGGGGGGCCAAGAGACCCAGTACTTC.